One sample yielded the 28 T cell receptor beta chains listed below, sequenced in a study of T cell responses to AZD1222 COVID-19 vaccine. Profiled with immunoSEQ multiplex PCR; TCRdb holds only in-frame clones, not every one. Altogether 100,000 to 150,000 clones are present, more than 80% being singletons, with the ten largest covering 5.4%. Material: peripheral blood, obtained on day 0 of AZD1222 vaccination. The source is an adult in good health.

The chain couples TRBV10-1 to TRBJ2-2, with D possibly TRBD2 on 5 matching bases. This CDR3 is built from 15 residues. Per germline, CDR1 WNHNN and CDR2 SYGVQD (reference sequence). The ends were cut back, 5 bases at V and 5 bases at J, with 15 bases in the middle. CDR3 DNA sequence: TGCGCCAGCAGTAATGAAGGAGGCCTAACCGGGGAGCTGTTTTTT. Its translation: CASSNEGGLTGELFF.

The rearrangement links TRBV2 to TRBJ1-1, with TRBD1 as a possible D gene (5 bases). The germline CDR1 and CDR2 sequences are SNHLY and FYNNEI. V lost 7 bases and J lost 3, with 18 bases in between. The CDR3 has 15 residues. DNA of the CDR3: TGTGCCAGCATCCCTCCCACGGGGGGTGACACTGAAGCTTTCTTT. It specifies CASIPPTGGDTEAFF.

The V and J genes are TRBV9 and TRBJ2-1; TRBD2 matches at 8 bases. The V gene end was trimmed by 3 bases and the J gene end by 9 bases; junction bases not matched to a gene: 11. The CDR3 has 15 amino acids. The germline CDR1 and CDR2 sequences are SGDLS and YYNGEE. The CDR3 loop reads CASSAGLVGRGEQFF. The DNA of the CDR3 is TGTGCCAGCAGCGCGGGACTAGTGGGGAGGGGTGAGCAGTTCTTC.

The J gene is TRBJ1-2, the V gene TRBV18, with D perhaps matching TRBD1 (6 bases). The CDR3 runs 13 residues. V lost 2 bases and J lost 5, with 9 bases in between. Per the germline V gene, CDR1 is KGHSH and CDR2 is LQKENI. CDR3 in DNA: TGTGCCAGCTCACCAGGACAGATTTATGGCTACACCTTC. It yields the protein CASSPGQIYGYTF.

The chain uses TRBV7-9 and TRBJ1-2; 7 nucleotides match TRBD1. V gave up 5 bases and J gave up 5 bases; unmatched junction bases: 11. This CDR3 has 15 residues. Per the germline V gene, CDR1 is SEHNR and CDR2 is FQNEAQ (reference sequence). CDR3 sequence reads: CASSGDRVEGYGYTF. CDR3 DNA sequence: TGTGCCAGCAGCGGCGACAGGGTCGAGGGTTATGGCTACACCTTC. Combining the CDR3 with reference TRBV7-9 and TRBJ1-2 gives the whole variable domain DTGVSQNPRHKITKRGQNVTFRCDPISEHNRLYWYRQTLGQGPEFLTYFQNEAQLEKSRLLSDRFSAERPKGSFSTLEIQRTEQGDSAMYLCASSGDRVEGYGYTFGSGTRLTVV.

The chain joins TRBV18 to TRBJ1-1; no reliable D call. The ends were cut back, 3 bases at V and 8 bases at J, with 16 bases in the middle. The germline gives CDR1 KGHSH, CDR2 LQKENI. CDR3 length equals 14 residues. The CDR3 DNA reads TGTGCCAGCTCACCGTCGGCCACCCCGGGCGAAGCTTTCTTT. This encodes CASSPSATPGEAFF.

V usage is TRBV7-8 and J usage is TRBJ1-1; 10 nucleotides agree with TRBD1. The germline gives CDR1 SGHVS, CDR2 FQNEAQ. The trim removed 5 bases at V and 4 bases at J, leaving 13 bases unmatched. This CDR3 is built from 17 residues. In DNA form, the CDR3 reads TGTGCCAGCAGCCCCCTTGGGGGGACAGGGGTGGGCACTGAAGCTTTCTTT. Amino acid sequence: CASSPLGGTGVGTEAFF. The entire variable domain, with the rest obtained from reference TRBV7-8 and TRBJ1-1, is as follows: GAGVSQSPRYKVAKRGQDVALRCDPISGHVSLFWYQQALGQGPEFLTYFQNEAQLDKSGLPSDRFFAERPEGSVSTLKIQRTQQEDSAVYLCASSPLGGTGVGTEAFFGQGTRLTVV.

The rearrangement uses TRBV28 and TRBJ2-1, with D maybe TRBD1 (6 bases). The CDR3 is 13 amino acids. V lost 6 bases, J lost 9 bases, and 15 bases lay in between. Germline CDR1 MDHEN, CDR2 SYDVKM. The CDR3 nucleotides read TGTGCCAGCAGCGCGGACAGTTTAGGTGAGCAGTTCTTC. Its translation is CASSADSLGEQFF.

The gene calls are TRBV6-6 and TRBJ1-1, with D hard to call. This CDR3 has 12 amino acids. Trimming left V 5 bases short and J 2 bases short, with 6 bases between. CDR1 and CDR2 from the germline V gene are MNHNY and SVGAGI (reference sequence). The CDR3 region has the DNA TGTGCCAGCAGTCCGCTTAACACTGAAGCTTTCTTT. Translating it yields CASSPLNTEAFF.

V gene TRBV4-1 combines with J gene TRBJ2-7; 9 bases agree with TRBD1. The germline gives CDR1 MGHRA, CDR2 YSYEKL. J gave up 2 bases and V 3 bases, and 2 bases lay outside the gene matches. There are 14 residues in the CDR3. CDR3 DNA: TGCGCCAGCAGCCATGGGACAGGGACCTACGAGCAGTACTTC. This translates into CASSHGTGTYEQYF.

The chain has TRBV19 and TRBJ1-6; no clear D gene. V was cut by 1 base and J by 14 bases, with 9 bases left in between. CDR1 is LNHDA, CDR2 SQIVND, per germline (reference sequence). This CDR3 region has 12 residues. CDR3 sequence reads: CASSIVPGSLHF. The CDR3 DNA reads as TGTGCCAGTAGTATAGTTCCGGGGTCCCTCCACTTT. The variable domain in full, completed from reference TRBV19 and TRBJ1-6, reads DGGITQSPKYLFRKEGQNVTLSCEQNLNHDAMYWYRQDPGQGLRLIYYSQIVNDFQKGDIAEGYSVSREKKESFPLTVTSAQKNPTAFYLCASSIVPGSLHFGNGTRLTVT.

CDR3 protein: CASSYSPTGSGNTIYF. CDR3 nucleotides: TGTGCCAGCAGTTACTCCCCGACAGGGTCTGGAAACACCATATATTTT. The V gene is TRBV6-5, the J gene TRBJ1-3, with 7 bases fitting TRBD1. The CDR3 runs 16 residues. Germline trimming cut 0 bases from V and 1 base from J; bases unmatched to any gene: 3. CDR1 MNHEY and CDR2 SVGAGI come from the germline V gene.

The chain combines TRBV7-3 with TRBJ2-1; D gene ambiguous. Trimming cost V 3 bases and J 5 bases, with 11 bases left between them. The germline V gene encodes CDR1 SGHTA and CDR2 FQGTGA. The CDR3 contains 14 residues. The chain's CDR3 is CASSFVGTNNEQFF. CDR3 in DNA: TGTGCCAGCAGCTTTGTAGGCACCAACAATGAGCAGTTCTTC. Supplemented by reference TRBV7-3 and TRBJ2-1, the full variable domain reads GAGVSQTPSNKVTEKGKYVELRCDPISGHTALYWYRQSLGQGPEFLIYFQGTGAADDSGLPNDRFFAVRPEGSVSTLKIQRTERGDSAVYLCASSFVGTNNEQFFGPGTRLTVL.

This clone showed up just once. The rearrangement links TRBV10-2 to TRBJ1-2; D unresolved. This CDR3 is built from 12 residues. V lost 7 bases and J lost 4, with 10 bases in between. Germline-derived CDR1 and CDR2 are WSHSY and SAAADI. As DNA, the CDR3 is TGCGCCAGCACTAATAATGGCTATGGCTACACCTTC. It translates to CASTNNGYGYTF.

The sample holds one count of this clone. The chain has TRBV9 and TRBJ2-2, with 14 bases matching TRBD2. Trimming cost V 4 bases and J 6 bases; bases outside gene matches: 17. The V gene's germline CDR1 is SGDLS and CDR2 YYNGEE. This CDR3 is 20 amino acids long. CDR3 sequence: CASSPRFGTSGSEVPGELFF. Written as DNA, the CDR3 is TGTGCCAGCAGCCCCAGATTTGGGACTAGCGGGAGTGAGGTGCCCGGGGAGCTGTTTTTT.

The chain employs TRBV12-5 and TRBJ2-3; tentatively, D is TRBD1 (6 bases). Germline loops: CDR1 LGHNT, CDR2 FRNRAP. CDR3 size: 17 residues. Trimming took off 0 bases at V and 4 bases at J, with 17 bases between the two ends. CDR3 amino acids: CASGLVLGGVVPDTQYF. CDR3 DNA: TGTGCTAGTGGTTTGGTACTTGGGGGCGTCGTACCAGATACGCAGTATTTT. Full variable domain (missing parts from reference TRBV12-5 and TRBJ2-3): DARVTQTPRHKVTEMGQEVTMRCQPILGHNTVFWYRQTMMQGLELLAYFRNRAPLDDSGMPKDRFSAEMPDATLATLKIQPSEPRDSAVYFCASGLVLGGVVPDTQYFGPGTRLTVL.

V usage is TRBV3-1 (or the pseudogene TRBV3-2) and J usage is TRBJ1-2; no definite D call. The V gene's germline CDR1 is LGHDT and CDR2 YNNKEL (reference sequence). Between the trimmed V and J ends, which lost 5 bases and 2 bases, there was a span of 12 bases. The CDR3 runs 14 residues. CDR3 region: CASSGTAGNYGYTF. The DNA for the CDR3 is TGTGCCAGCAGCGGAACCGCGGGAAACTATGGCTACACCTTC.

The chain couples TRBV6-2 or TRBV6-3 to TRBJ1-5; possible D gene TRBD1, 5 bases. Germline loops: CDR1 MNHEY, CDR2 SVGEGT. The CDR3 has 14 residues. Between the trimmed V and J ends, which lost 6 bases and 3 bases, there was a span of 12 bases. CDR3 sequence: CASSHRDVNQPQHF. The CDR3 DNA follows: TGTGCCAGCAGCCACCGGGACGTCAATCAGCCCCAGCATTTT.

V and J are TRBV3-1 (or the pseudogene TRBV3-2) and TRBJ1-2; weak D call: TRBD1 (6 bases). Between the trimmed V and J ends, which lost 4 bases and 0 bases, there was a span of 15 bases. The germline V gene encodes CDR1 LGHDT and CDR2 YNNKEL (reference sequence). CDR3 length equals 16 residues. Here the CDR3 DNA reads TGTGCCAGCAGCCTCCGGCAAGGGGGGACTAACTATGGCTACACCTTC. Amino acid sequence: CASSLRQGGTNYGYTF.

This rearrangement joins TRBV2 to TRBJ2-2; D possibly corresponds to TRBD2 (5 bases). CDR1 and CDR2 from the germline V gene are SNHLY and FYNNEI. Trimming cost V 4 bases and J 1 base, with 13 bases left between them. The CDR3 spans 16 residues. The CDR3 protein is CASSVLGVRNTGELFF. The CDR3 DNA sequence: TGTGCCAGCAGTGTTTTGGGAGTGAGGAACACCGGGGAGCTGTTTTTT. The full variable domain, its missing parts supplied by reference TRBV2 and TRBJ2-2, is EPEVTQTPSHQVTQMGQEVILRCVPISNHLYFYWYRQILGQKVEFLVSFYNNEISEKSEIFDDQFSVERPDGSNFTLKIRSTKLEDSAMYFCASSVLGVRNTGELFFGEGSRLTVL.

V and J are TRBV2 and TRBJ2-5; D may be TRBD2 (6 bases). Germline values: CDR1 SNHLY, CDR2 FYNNEI. V lost 3 bases, J lost 4 bases, and 24 bases lay in between. The CDR3 totals 18 residues. CDR3: CASSEVKTGLPGLETQYF. The CDR3 bases are TGTGCCAGCAGTGAGGTCAAGACGGGACTCCCAGGACTAGAGACCCAGTACTTC.

V is TRBV28 and J is TRBJ2-1; 8 bases agree with TRBD2. CDR1 is MDHEN and CDR2 is SYDVKM in the germline V gene. The CDR3 is 13 amino acids. Trimming cost V 5 bases and J 8 bases; bases outside gene matches: 5. Here the CDR3 reads CASSLLGGDEQFF. Written as DNA, the CDR3 is TGTGCCAGCAGTCTCCTCGGGGGGGATGAGCAGTTCTTC.

The J gene is TRBJ2-2, the V gene TRBV2; the match to TRBD2 covers 8 bases. Germline-derived CDR1 and CDR2 are SNHLY and FYNNEI. The V gene end was trimmed by 10 bases and the J gene end by 5 bases; junction bases not matched to a gene: 6. This CDR3 comprises 13 residues. CDR3 loop: CATVAGRTGELFF. The CDR3 region has the DNA TGTGCCACCGTAGCGGGACGGACCGGGGAGCTGTTTTTT.

This sequence joins TRBV18 and TRBJ1-4; D possibly corresponds to TRBD1 (6 bases). The CDR3 is 15 residues long. The germline V gene encodes CDR1 KGHSH and CDR2 LQKENI. The V and J ends lost 3 bases and 3 bases respectively, with 11 bases between them. CDR3 DNA: TGTGCCAGCTCACCGACAGGTTGGGCTAATGAAAAACTGTTTTTT. This sequence encodes CASSPTGWANEKLFF.

The sample holds a few counts of this clone. V gene TRBV13 combines with J gene TRBJ1-2, with unresolved D. The CDR3 is 15 residues long. CDR1 is PRHDT and CDR2 is FYEKMQ in the germline V gene (reference sequence). V lost 5 bases, J lost 5 bases, and 18 bases lay in between. The CDR3 reads CASSPRGGQVYGYTF. The CDR3 DNA reads TGTGCCAGCAGCCCCCGAGGTGGGCAGGTATATGGCTACACCTTC.

This clone was seen a single time. This rearrangement joins TRBV7-3 to TRBJ2-5; tentatively, D is TRBD1 or TRBD2 (8 bases each). V lost 4 bases and J lost 5, with 20 bases in between. The CDR3 covers 16 residues. CDR1 SGHTA and CDR2 FQGTGA come from the germline V gene. CDR3 sequence (DNA): TGTGCCAGCAGCTCCTTAGGACAGGGCGGGAGGGAGACCCAGTACTTC. Translating it yields CASSSLGQGGRETQYF. Full variable domain (rest looked up from reference TRBV7-3 and TRBJ2-5): GAGVSQTPSNKVTEKGKYVELRCDPISGHTALYWYRQSLGQGPEFLIYFQGTGAADDSGLPNDRFFAVRPEGSVSTLKIQRTERGDSAVYLCASSSLGQGGRETQYFGPGTRLLVL.

This sequence joins TRBV28 and TRBJ2-1; the D call may be TRBD1 or TRBD2 (6 bases each). The CDR3 covers 16 residues. V was pared by 2 bases and J by 5 bases, with 16 bases between. Germline assignment: CDR1 MDHEN and CDR2 SYDVKM. CDR3 sequence (DNA): TGTGCCAGCAGTTTACCTGTCCCCGGGGGCCACAATGAGCAGTTCTTC. This gives the protein CASSLPVPGGHNEQFF.

The chain links TRBV27 to TRBJ2-6; D not resolved. Trimming took off 4 bases at V and 2 bases at J, with 12 bases between the two ends. The CDR3 contains 16 residues. Germline CDR1 MNHEY, CDR2 SMNVEV (reference sequence). The CDR3 reads CASSSTPKAGANVLTF. The CDR3 DNA is TGTGCCAGCAGTTCGACTCCGAAAGCTGGGGCCAACGTCCTGACTTTC.